This paragraph reports one T cell receptor beta chain. This record comes from a study of T cells in Graves' hyperthyroidism and ophthalmopathy. This CDR3 has 15 residues. From germline, CDR1 is MGHDK and CDR2 SYGVNS. The V and J ends lost 11 bases and 3 bases respectively, with 19 bases between them. The CDR3 regions of TCR beta were amplified from RNA transcripts. The HTBI primer set was used in a first-round RT-PCR of the TCR CDR3. TCRdb independently ran MiXCR on the multiplex PCR reads; one entry per CDR3 protein. The table records over 700,000 distinct CDR3 sequences, just over 35% of them present only once. Disease duration under 2 months; hyperthyroidism patients were aged 18 to 65.

This receptor was obtained from a woman between 40 and 50 years old with Graves' hyperthyroidism. V usage is TRBV25-1 and J usage is TRBJ2-2; perhaps D is TRBD1 or TRBD2 (5 bases each). Sample: blood. The CDR3 DNA follows: TGTGCCTGGACGAGGGGAGTATGGGACACCGGGGAGCTGTTTTTT. The encoded protein is CAWTRGVWDTGELFF. The full variable domain, its missing parts supplied by reference TRBV25-1 and TRBJ2-2, is EADIYQTPRYLVIGTGKKITLECSQTMGHDKMYWYQQDPGMELHLIHYSYGVNSTEKGDLSSESTVSRIRTEHFPLTLESARPSHTSQYLCAWTRGVWDTGELFFGEGSRLTVL.